This TCR beta chain is drawn from a study of shared T cell receptors in the human thymus. The data were produced by immunoSEQ multiplex PCR, yet TCRdb's version contains in-frame clones alone and is incomplete. The sample lists roughly 710,000 clones, 70% to 90% occurring once. Germline V gene lookup returns CDR1 MNHEY and CDR2 SVGAGI. Germline trimming cut 7 bases from V and 2 bases from J; bases unmatched to any gene: 5. This CDR3 has 14 amino acids. This same sample was also part of a study on human thymus T cells. That study reports: Samples came from healthy Finnish infants during open corrective cardiac surgery. In corrective heart surgery, resections were taken, and these provided the thymus tissue. There appeared to be biased usage of V and J genes in thymic and blood repertoires. Among unrelated individuals, related research reported thymic repertoires that overlapped highly.

This TCR came from a girl under three years old with a congenital heart defect. V and J are TRBV6-5 and TRBJ2-3; 8 bases agree with TRBD2. The specimen sequenced was thymocytes. CDR3 sequence reads: CASNSAGVTDTQYF. CDR3 coding DNA: TGTGCCAGCAACTCAGCGGGGGTCACAGATACGCAGTATTTT.